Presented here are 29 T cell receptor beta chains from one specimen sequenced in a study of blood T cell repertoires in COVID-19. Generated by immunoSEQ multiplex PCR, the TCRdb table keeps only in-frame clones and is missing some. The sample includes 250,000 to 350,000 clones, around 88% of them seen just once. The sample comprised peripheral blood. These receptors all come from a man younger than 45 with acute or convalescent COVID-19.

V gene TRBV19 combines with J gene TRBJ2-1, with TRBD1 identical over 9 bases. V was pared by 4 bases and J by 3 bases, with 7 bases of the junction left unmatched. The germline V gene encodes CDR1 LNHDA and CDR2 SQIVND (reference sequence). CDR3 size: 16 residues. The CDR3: CASSRSDRGYYNEQFF. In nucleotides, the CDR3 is TGTGCCAGTAGTAGAAGCGACAGGGGGTACTACAATGAGCAGTTCTTC. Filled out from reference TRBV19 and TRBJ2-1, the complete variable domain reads DGGITQSPKYLFRKEGQNVTLSCEQNLNHDAMYWYRQDPGQGLRLIYYSQIVNDFQKGDIAEGYSVSREKKESFPLTVTSAQKNPTAFYLCASSRSDRGYYNEQFFGPGTRLTVL.

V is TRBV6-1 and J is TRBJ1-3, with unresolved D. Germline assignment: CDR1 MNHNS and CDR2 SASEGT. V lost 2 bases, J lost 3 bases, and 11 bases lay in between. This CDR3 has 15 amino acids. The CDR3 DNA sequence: TGTGCCAGCAGTGAAAGTGGAGACGTTGGAAACACCATATATTTT. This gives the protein CASSESGDVGNTIYF.

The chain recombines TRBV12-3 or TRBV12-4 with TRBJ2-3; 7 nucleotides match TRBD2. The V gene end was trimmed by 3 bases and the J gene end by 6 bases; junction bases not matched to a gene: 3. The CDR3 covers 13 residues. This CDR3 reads CASSFWGGDTQYF. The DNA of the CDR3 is TGTGCCAGCAGTTTTTGGGGGGGGGATACGCAGTATTTT.

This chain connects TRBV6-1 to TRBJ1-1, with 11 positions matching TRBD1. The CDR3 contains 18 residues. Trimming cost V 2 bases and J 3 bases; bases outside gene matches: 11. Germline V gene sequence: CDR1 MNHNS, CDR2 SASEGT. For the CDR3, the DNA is TGTGCCAGCAGTGAATGGGTTGGACAGGGGGCGGTGGACACTGAAGCTTTCTTT. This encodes CASSEWVGQGAVDTEAFF.

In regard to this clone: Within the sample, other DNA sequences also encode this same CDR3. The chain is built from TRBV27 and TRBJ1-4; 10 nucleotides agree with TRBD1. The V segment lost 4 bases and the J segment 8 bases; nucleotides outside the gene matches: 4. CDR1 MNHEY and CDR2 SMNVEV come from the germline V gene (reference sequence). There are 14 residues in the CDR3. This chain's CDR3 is CASSSGTGVEKLFF. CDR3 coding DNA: TGTGCCAGCAGTTCCGGGACAGGGGTCGAAAAACTGTTTTTT.

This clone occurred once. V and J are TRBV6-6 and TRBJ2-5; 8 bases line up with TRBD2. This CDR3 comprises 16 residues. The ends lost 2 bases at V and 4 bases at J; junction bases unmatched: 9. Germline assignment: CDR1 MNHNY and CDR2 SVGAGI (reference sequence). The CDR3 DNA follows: TGTGCCAGCAGTTACGGAGGGGCGGGGGGTTCAGAGACCCAGTACTTC. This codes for CASSYGGAGGSETQYF.

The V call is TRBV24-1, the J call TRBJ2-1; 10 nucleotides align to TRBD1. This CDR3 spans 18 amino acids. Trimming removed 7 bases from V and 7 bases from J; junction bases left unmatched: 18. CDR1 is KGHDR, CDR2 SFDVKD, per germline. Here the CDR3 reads CATSAIGGTGEVLNEQFF. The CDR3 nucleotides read TGTGCCACCAGCGCCATAGGGGGGACAGGGGAGGTATTGAATGAGCAGTTCTTC.

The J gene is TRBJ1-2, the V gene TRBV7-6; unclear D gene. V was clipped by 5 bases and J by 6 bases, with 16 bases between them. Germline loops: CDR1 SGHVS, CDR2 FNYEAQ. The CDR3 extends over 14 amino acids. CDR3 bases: TGTGCCAGCAGCCATACCCATGCGGGAAATGGCTACACCTTC. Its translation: CASSHTHAGNGYTF. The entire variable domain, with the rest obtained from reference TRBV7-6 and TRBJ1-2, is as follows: GAGVSQSPRYKVTKRGQDVALRCDPISGHVSLYWYRQALGQGPEFLTYFNYEAQQDKSGLPNDRFSAERPEGSISTLTIQRTEQRDSAMYRCASSHTHAGNGYTFGSGTRLTVV.

The CDR3 bases are TGTGCCAGCTCACCACTGGTAGACACTGAAGCTTTCTTT. This encodes CASSPLVDTEAFF. The chain is built from TRBV18 and TRBJ1-1; D gene uncertain. The V and J ends lost 1 base and 3 bases respectively, with 6 bases between them. In germline, CDR1 is KGHSH, CDR2 LQKENI. The CDR3 has 13 amino acids.

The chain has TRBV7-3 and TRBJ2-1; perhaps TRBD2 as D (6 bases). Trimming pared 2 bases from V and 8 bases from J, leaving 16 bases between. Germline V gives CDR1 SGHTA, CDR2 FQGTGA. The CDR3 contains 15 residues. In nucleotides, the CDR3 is TGTGCCAGCAGCTTATATTTCACTAGCAATCATGAGCAGTTCTTC. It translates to CASSLYFTSNHEQFF.

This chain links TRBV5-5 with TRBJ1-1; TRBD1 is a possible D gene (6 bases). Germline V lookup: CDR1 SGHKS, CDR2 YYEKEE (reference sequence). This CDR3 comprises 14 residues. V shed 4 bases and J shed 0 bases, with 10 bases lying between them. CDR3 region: CASSVTGMNTEAFF. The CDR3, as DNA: TGTGCCAGCAGCGTAACAGGGATGAACACTGAAGCTTTCTTT.

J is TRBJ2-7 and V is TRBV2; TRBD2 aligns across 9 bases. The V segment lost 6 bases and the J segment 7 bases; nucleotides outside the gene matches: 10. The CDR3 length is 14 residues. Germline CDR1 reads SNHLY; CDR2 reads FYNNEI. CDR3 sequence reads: CASRGTSPVEEQYF. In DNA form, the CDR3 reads TGTGCCAGCAGGGGGACTAGCCCAGTTGAGGAGCAGTACTTC.

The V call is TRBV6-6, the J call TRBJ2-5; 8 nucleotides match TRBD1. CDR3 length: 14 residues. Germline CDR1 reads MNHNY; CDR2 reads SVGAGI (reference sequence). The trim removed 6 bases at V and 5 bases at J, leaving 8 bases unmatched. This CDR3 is CASRSSGGRETQYF. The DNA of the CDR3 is TGTGCCAGCAGAAGCTCAGGGGGCCGGGAGACCCAGTACTTC.

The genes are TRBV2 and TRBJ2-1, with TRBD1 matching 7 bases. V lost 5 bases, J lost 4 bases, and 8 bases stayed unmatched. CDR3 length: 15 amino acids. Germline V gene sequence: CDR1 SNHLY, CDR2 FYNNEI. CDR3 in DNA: TGTGCCAGCAGTAGACAGGGACCTATATACAATGAGCAGTTCTTC. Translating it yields CASSRQGPIYNEQFF.

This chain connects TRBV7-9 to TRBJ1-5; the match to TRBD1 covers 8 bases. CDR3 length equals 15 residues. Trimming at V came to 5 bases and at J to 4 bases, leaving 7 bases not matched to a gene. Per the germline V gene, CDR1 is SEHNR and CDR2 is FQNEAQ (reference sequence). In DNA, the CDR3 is TGTGCCAGCAGCCGCGGGACAGGCGCAAATCAGCCCCAGCATTTT. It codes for CASSRGTGANQPQHF.

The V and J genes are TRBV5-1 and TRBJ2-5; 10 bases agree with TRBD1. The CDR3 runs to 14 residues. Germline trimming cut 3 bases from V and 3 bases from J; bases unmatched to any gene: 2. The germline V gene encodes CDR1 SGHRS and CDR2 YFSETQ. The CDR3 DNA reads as TGCGCCAGCAGCTCCGGGACAGGGGAAGAGACCCAGTACTTC. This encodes CASSSGTGEETQYF.

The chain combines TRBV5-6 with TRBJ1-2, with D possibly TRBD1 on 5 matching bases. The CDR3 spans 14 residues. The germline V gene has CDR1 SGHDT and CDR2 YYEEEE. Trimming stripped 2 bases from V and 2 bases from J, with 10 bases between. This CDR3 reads CASSFGQLNYGYTF. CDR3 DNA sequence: TGTGCCAGCAGCTTTGGACAACTAAACTATGGCTACACCTTC.

In DNA form, the CDR3 reads TGTGCCAGCAGCGTTGGTTCGGGTAGGGAGACAGATACGCAGTATTTT. Protein product: CASSVGSGRETDTQYF. The chain couples TRBV9 to TRBJ2-3; D might be TRBD2 (5 bases). Trimming left V 2 bases short and J 3 bases short, with 16 bases between. Germline lookup yields CDR1 SGDLS and CDR2 YYNGEE. This CDR3 is built from 16 residues.

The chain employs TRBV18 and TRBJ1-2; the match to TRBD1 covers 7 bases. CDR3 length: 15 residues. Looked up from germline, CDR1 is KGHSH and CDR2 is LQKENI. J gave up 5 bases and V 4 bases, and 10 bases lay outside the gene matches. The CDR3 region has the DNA TGTGCCAGCTCACACGGACAGGACGACGTATATGGCTACACCTTC. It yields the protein CASSHGQDDVYGYTF.

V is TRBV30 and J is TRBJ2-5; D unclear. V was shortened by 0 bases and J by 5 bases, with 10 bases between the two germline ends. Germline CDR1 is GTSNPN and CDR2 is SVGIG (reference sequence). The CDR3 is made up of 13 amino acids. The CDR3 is CAWSVPVVETQYF. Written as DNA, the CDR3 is TGTGCCTGGAGTGTACCGGTCGTTGAGACCCAGTACTTC.

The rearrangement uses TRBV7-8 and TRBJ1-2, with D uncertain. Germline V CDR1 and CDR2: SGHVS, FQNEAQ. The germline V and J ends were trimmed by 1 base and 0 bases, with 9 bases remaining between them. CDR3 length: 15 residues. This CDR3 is CASSLERNPNYGYTF. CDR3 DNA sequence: TGTGCCAGCAGCTTAGAGCGAAACCCTAACTATGGCTACACCTTC. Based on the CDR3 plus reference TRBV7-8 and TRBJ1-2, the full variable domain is GAGVSQSPRYKVAKRGQDVALRCDPISGHVSLFWYQQALGQGPEFLTYFQNEAQLDKSGLPSDRFFAERPEGSVSTLKIQRTQQEDSAVYLCASSLERNPNYGYTFGSGTRLTVV.

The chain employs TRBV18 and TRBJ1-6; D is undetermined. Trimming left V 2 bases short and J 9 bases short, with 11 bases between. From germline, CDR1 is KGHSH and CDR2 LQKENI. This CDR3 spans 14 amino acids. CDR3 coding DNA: TGTGCCAGCTCACCAAGGAGAGAGAGTTCACCCCTCCACTTT. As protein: CASSPRRESSPLHF.

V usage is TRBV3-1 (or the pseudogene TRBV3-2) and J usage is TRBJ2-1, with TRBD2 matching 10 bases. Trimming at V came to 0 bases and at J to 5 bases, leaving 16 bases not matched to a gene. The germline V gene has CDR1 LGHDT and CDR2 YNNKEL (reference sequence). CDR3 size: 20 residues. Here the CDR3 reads CASSQETGRILAGGHNEQFF. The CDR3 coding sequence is TGTGCCAGCAGCCAAGAAACGGGTAGGATTTTAGCGGGAGGTCACAATGAGCAGTTCTTC.

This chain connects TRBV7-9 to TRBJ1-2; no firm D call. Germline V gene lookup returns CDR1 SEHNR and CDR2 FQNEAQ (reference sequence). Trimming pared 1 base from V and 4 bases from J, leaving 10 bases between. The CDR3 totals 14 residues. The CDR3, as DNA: TGTGCCAGCAGCTTAGAAACATCACCCTATGGCTACACCTTC. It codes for CASSLETSPYGYTF.

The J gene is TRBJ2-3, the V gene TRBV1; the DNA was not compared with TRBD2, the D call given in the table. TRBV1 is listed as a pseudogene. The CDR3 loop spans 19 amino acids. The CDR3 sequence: CTSSQFSCYPSLSTDTQYF. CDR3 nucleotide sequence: TGCACCAGCAGCCAATTTTCTTGCTATCCTTCCCTTAGCACAGATACGCAGTATTTT.

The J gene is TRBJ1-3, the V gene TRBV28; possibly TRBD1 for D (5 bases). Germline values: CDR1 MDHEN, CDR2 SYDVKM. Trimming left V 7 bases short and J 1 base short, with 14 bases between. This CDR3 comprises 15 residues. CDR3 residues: CASTGGGTSGNTIYF. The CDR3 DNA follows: TGTGCCAGCACCGGGGGGGGTACTTCTGGAAACACCATATATTTT.

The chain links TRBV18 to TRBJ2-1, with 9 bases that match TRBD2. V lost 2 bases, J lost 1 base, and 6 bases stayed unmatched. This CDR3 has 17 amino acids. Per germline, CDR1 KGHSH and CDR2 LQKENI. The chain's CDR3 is CASSPRPSGESYNEQFF. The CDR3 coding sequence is TGTGCCAGCTCACCAAGGCCTAGCGGGGAATCCTACAATGAGCAGTTCTTC. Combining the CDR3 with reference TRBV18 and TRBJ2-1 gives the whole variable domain NAGVMQNPRHLVRRRGQEARLRCSPMKGHSHVYWYRQLPEEGLKFMVYLQKENIIDESGMPKERFSAEFPKEGPSILRIQQVVRGDSAAYFCASSPRPSGESYNEQFFGPGTRLTVL.

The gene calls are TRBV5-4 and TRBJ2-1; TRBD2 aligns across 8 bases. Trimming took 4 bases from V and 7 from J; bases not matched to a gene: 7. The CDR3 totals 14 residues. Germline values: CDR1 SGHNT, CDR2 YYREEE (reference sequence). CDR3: CASSHGTRANEQFF. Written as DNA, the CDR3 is TGTGCCAGCAGCCACGGGACTAGGGCTAATGAGCAGTTCTTC.

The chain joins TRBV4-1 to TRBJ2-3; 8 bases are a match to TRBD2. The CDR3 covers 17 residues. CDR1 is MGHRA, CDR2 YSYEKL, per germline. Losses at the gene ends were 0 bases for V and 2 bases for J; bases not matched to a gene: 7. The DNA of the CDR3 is TGCGCCAGCAGCCAAGATCGTATTAGCGGGGTCACAGATACGCAGTATTTT. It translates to CASSQDRISGVTDTQYF.